Listed here are 10 T cell receptor beta chains from one sample, sequenced in a study of T cells in Graves' hyperthyroidism and ophthalmopathy (dated by TCRdb to about 2019). The library was obtained by multiplex PCR. The sample was run on an Illumina HiSeq 2000. Amplification of TCR beta CDR3 regions was carried out from RNA transcripts. For the first round of RT-PCR on the TCR CDR3, the HTBI primer set was used together with the Qiagen OneStep RT-PCR kit. TCRdb passed the public sequencing reads through fastp at Q25 and MiXCR, retaining productive beta sequences. Here each entry gathers all rows of one CDR3 protein and keeps the most common genes and DNA. The sample table shows 600,000 to 650,000 distinct CDR3 sequences, and roughly 16% are seen once. Around 4% of the sample is held by the ten biggest clonotypes. Input material: blood. The receptor source for this set is a woman in her thirties with Graves' hyperthyroidism.

This clonotype has ten or more counts. The rearrangement joins TRBV28 to TRBJ2-1; D is perhaps TRBD2 (6 bases). Germline loops: CDR1 MDHEN, CDR2 SYDVKM. Trimming removed 1 base at V and 12 bases at J, with 7 bases between. This CDR3 has 11 amino acids. The chain's CDR3 is CASSLSRGQFF. CDR3 sequence (DNA): TGTGCCAGCAGTTTATCGCGGGGGCAGTTCTTC.

CDR3 in DNA: TGTGCCAGCGCTAAAGGGAGGGGTGAAGAGACCCAGTACTTC. It encodes CASAKGRGEETQYF. The V and J genes are TRBV28 and TRBJ2-5; 7 positions agree with TRBD2. J lost 3 bases, V lost 8 bases, and 9 bases had no gene match. The CDR3 sequence is 14 residues long. Germline V lookup: CDR1 MDHEN, CDR2 SYDVKM.

The V call is TRBV11-2, the J call TRBJ2-2; maybe TRBD2 (6 bases). V lost 3 bases to trimming and J lost 13 bases, with 18 bases between them. This CDR3 region has 14 residues. Germline V CDR1 and CDR2: SGHAT, FQNNGV. The DNA of the CDR3 is TGTGCCAGCAGCTTGGAGGGGCCCCTATCGAGGCTGTTTTTT. This translates into CASSLEGPLSRLFF.

The chain couples TRBV20-1 to TRBJ2-2; the match to TRBD2 covers 9 bases. The ends lost 1 base at V and 2 bases at J; junction bases unmatched: 2. The germline gives CDR1 DFQATT, CDR2 SNEGSKA (reference sequence). The CDR3 covers 15 residues. The CDR3 sequence is CSARVAGDNTGELFF. CDR3 DNA sequence: TGCAGTGCTAGAGTAGCGGGAGATAACACCGGGGAGCTGTTTTTT.

This clonotype was observed at least ten times. The chain carries TRBV7-8 and TRBJ2-7; 7 positions match TRBD2. J was trimmed by 3 bases and V by 1 base; bases with no gene match: 3. Germline V gene lookup returns CDR1 SGHVS and CDR2 FQNEAQ. The CDR3 loop spans 14 amino acids. This CDR3 reads CASSLGQRGYEQYF. The CDR3 DNA follows: TGTGCCAGCAGCTTAGGCCAGCGGGGCTACGAGCAGTACTTC. Drawing the rest from reference TRBV7-8 and TRBJ2-7, the complete variable domain is GAGVSQSPRYKVAKRGQDVALRCDPISGHVSLFWYQQALGQGPEFLTYFQNEAQLDKSGLPSDRFFAERPEGSVSTLKIQRTQQEDSAVYLCASSLGQRGYEQYFGPGTRLTVT.

This clonotype came up a few times. The gene calls are TRBV9 and TRBJ2-7; D tentatively reads TRBD1 or TRBD2 (7 bases each). This CDR3 has 15 residues. The germline V and J ends were trimmed by 4 bases and 3 bases, with 17 bases remaining between them. Per germline, CDR1 SGDLS and CDR2 YYNGEE. The CDR3: CASSPGGGGNYEQYF. CDR3 bases: TGTGCCAGCAGCCCAGGGGGGGGGGGTAACTACGAGCAGTACTTC.

This clonotype was observed many times. This sequence joins TRBV28 and TRBJ2-2; possibly TRBD1 for D (5 bases). The CDR3 is 13 amino acids. CDR1 and CDR2 (germline): MDHEN, SYDVKM. The V end lost 6 bases, the J end lost 6 bases, and 11 bases lay between the germline ends. CDR3 nucleotide sequence: TGTGCCAGCAGACTAAGGGGCCCCGGGGAGCTGTTTTTT. Protein: CASRLRGPGELFF. Together with reference TRBV28 and TRBJ2-2, the CDR3 gives the full variable domain: DVKVTQSSRYLVKRTGEKVFLECVQDMDHENMFWYRQDPGLGLRLIYFSYDVKMKEKGDIPEGYSVSREKKERFSLILESASTNQTSMYLCASRLRGPGELFFGEGSRLTVL.

The CDR3 region is CASSLYRDSPLHF. The DNA of the CDR3 is TGTGCCAGCAGCTTATACCGGGATTCACCCCTCCACTTT. The chain recombines TRBV13 with TRBJ1-6; D uncertain. Trimming stripped 2 bases from V and 8 bases from J, with 7 bases between. The V gene's germline CDR1 is PRHDT and CDR2 FYEKMQ (reference sequence). The CDR3 totals 13 residues.

This clonotype was counted at least ten times. The V and J genes are TRBV10-1 and TRBJ2-2, with 9 bases that match TRBD2. After removal of 4 bases from V and 4 bases from J, the junction contained 4 bases not matched to a gene. CDR3 size: 15 residues. The germline V gene has CDR1 WNHNN and CDR2 SYGVQD (reference sequence). The CDR3 loop is CASSAGGRVTGELFF. In nucleotides, the CDR3 is TGCGCCAGCAGTGCAGGCGGGAGGGTCACCGGGGAGCTGTTTTTT.

This clonotype was counted ten times or more. Here the CDR3 reads CASGKIGSTGELFF. As DNA, the CDR3 is TGTGCCAGTGGGAAAATCGGAAGCACCGGGGAGCTGTTTTTT. The rearrangement joins TRBV9 to TRBJ2-2, with D uncertain. Germline CDR1 reads SGDLS; CDR2 reads YYNGEE. Trimming removed 8 bases at V and 4 bases at J, with 15 bases between. The CDR3 sequence is 14 residues long.